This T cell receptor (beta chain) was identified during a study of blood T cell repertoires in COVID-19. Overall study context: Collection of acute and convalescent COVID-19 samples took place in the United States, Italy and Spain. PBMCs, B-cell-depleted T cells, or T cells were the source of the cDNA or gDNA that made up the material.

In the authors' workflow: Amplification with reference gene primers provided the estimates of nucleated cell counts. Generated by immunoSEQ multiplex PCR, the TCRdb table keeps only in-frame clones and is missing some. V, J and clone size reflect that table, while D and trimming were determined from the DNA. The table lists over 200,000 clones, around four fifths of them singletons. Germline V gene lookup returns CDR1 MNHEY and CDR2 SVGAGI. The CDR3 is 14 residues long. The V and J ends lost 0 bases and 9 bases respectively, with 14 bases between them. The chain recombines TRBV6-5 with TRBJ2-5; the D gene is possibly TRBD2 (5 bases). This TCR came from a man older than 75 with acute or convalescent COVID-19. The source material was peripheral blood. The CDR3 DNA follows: TGTGCCAGCAGTTACTCGAGGACTCTTGGGTCCCAGTACTTC. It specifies CASSYSRTLGSQYF.